The 3 T cell receptor beta chains below were found in one sample sequenced in a study of pediatric ulcerative colitis. Only in-frame clones appear in the TCRdb table, and some are missing; sequencing was by immunoSEQ multiplex PCR. The sample shows 30,000 to 40,000 clones, around 80% of them seen only once. What was sequenced was blood. Receptors originate from a boy between 10 and 17 years old with severe ulcerative colitis.

J is TRBJ2-2 and V is TRBV7-6, with 10 bases matching TRBD2. Looked up from germline, CDR1 is SGHVS and CDR2 is FNYEAQ. The CDR3 length is 17 residues. With V trimmed by 3 bases and J by 5 bases, 9 bases remained unmatched. The CDR3 region is CASSFPRTSGGTGELFF. The CDR3 nucleotides read TGTGCCAGCAGCTTCCCCCGGACTAGCGGAGGGACCGGGGAGCTGTTTTTT.

The V gene is TRBV10-2, the J gene TRBJ2-3; 12 positions match TRBD2. This CDR3 is 19 amino acids long. Germline V lookup: CDR1 WSHSY, CDR2 SAAADI. The V and J ends lost 1 base and 1 base, in that order; junction bases with no gene match: 9. Here the CDR3 DNA reads TGCGCCAGCAGTGAGTTCGGGGATGCTAGCGGGGGGGGCACAGATACGCAGTATTTT. As protein: CASSEFGDASGGGTDTQYF.

Only one count was recorded for this clone. V usage is TRBV30 and J usage is TRBJ1-2, with no clear D. The germline gives CDR1 GTSNPN, CDR2 SVGIG (reference sequence). The CDR3 spans 17 residues. V lost 1 base and J lost 4, with 22 bases in between. The CDR3 loop reads CAWSASRRTRSLYGYTF. CDR3 nucleotides: TGTGCCTGGAGTGCTTCCAGGAGGACTCGTTCTCTCTATGGCTACACCTTC.